This TCR beta chain came from a study of spatial heterogeneity in lung cancer. About the research overall: Every unique TCR and UMI combination, on average, appeared more than ten times in raw reads.

As for time point: sample taken at primary tumor resection. Extraction of whole RNA from tumor, nontumor lung or frozen PBMC preceded unsorted sequencing. A unique molecular identifier was attached to every TCR cDNA molecule. MiXCR, applied by TCRdb to the 5' RACE reads, yields one record per CDR3 protein. The table lists fewer than 55,000 distinct CDR3 sequences, approximately 7.6% of them singletons. Study outcomes and limitations: Blood contained ubiquitous expanded tumor TCRs more at resection than at follow-up.

The sample holds a few counts of this clonotype. Its specificity is not known. Trimming stripped 5 bases from V and 5 bases from J, with 16 bases between. The CDR3 extends over 14 amino acids. Germline CDR1 reads MDHEN; CDR2 reads SYDVKM. The material was PBMCs, obtained at surgery. This sequence joins TRBV28 and TRBJ2-7; D gene unclear. The TCR was taken from a female donor with early-stage non-small cell lung cancer. CDR3 loop: CASSPLPVSDEQYF. DNA of the CDR3: TGTGCCAGCAGTCCACTGCCGGTCTCGGACGAGCAGTACTTC.